These T cell receptor beta chains were read from a single sample in a study of blood T cell repertoires in COVID-19. TCRdb keeps only in-frame clones here, not all; method: immunoSEQ multiplex PCR. The sample contains roughly 220,000 clones, 86% of which appear only once. Sequencing was done on a sample of peripheral blood. The receptors were gathered from a man aged 25 to 40 who had recovered from COVID-19. Each CDR3 is given with its conserved first and last residue. The D gene is left open where the match is weak. Not every row has a clone size; where given, it reads once, few, many or a size class.

D gene	clone size	J gene	V gene	CDR3 length	CDR3 DNA	CDR3 protein
TRBD1	.	TRBJ1-3	TRBV5-1	16	TGCGCCAGCAGCTTGGAAGGACAGGGGGTTGTAAACACCATATATTTT	CASSLEGQGVVNTIYF
.	.	TRBJ1-5	TRBV19	15	TGTGCCAGTAGGGTCACAGGTGATAGCAATCAGCCCCAGCATTTT	CASRVTGDSNQPQHF
.	few	TRBJ1-2	TRBV2	14	TGTGCCAGCAGTGATGGCGGCAGGGTTGATGGCTACACCTTC	CASSDGGRVDGYTF
.	.	TRBJ1-1	TRBV11-3	15	TGTGCCAGCAGCTTAGATCGCGGCCTGGCCACTGAAGCTTTCTTT	CASSLDRGLATEAFF
.	.	TRBJ1-1	TRBV19	14	TGTGCCAGTAGTATTCTGGCGGGGGCCACTGAAGCTTTCTTT	CASSILAGATEAFF
TRBD1	.	TRBJ1-5	TRBV7-9	17	TGTGCCAGCAGCTTAGCAAGGACAGGGGGCGCAGGTCAGCCCCAGCATTTT	CASSLARTGGAGQPQHF
TRBD1	.	TRBJ1-1	TRBV6-2/TRBV6-3	16	TGTGCCAGCAGCTCCCATCGACAGGGTTTGAACACTGAAGCTTTCTTT	CASSSHRQGLNTEAFF
.	.	TRBJ2-7	TRBV6-6	15	TGTGCCAGCAGTTACCCCACAGGGACCTCCTCCGAGCAGTACTTC	CASSYPTGTSSEQYF
.	.	TRBJ1-6	TRBV6-4	14	TGTGCCAGCAGTGACTCCAGGGGTACTTCACCCCTCCACTTT	CASSDSRGTSPLHF
TRBD1	.	TRBJ1-3	TRBV7-6	16	TGTGCCAGCAGCTTAGGGGACAGGGTTTTCGGAAACACCATATATTTT	CASSLGDRVFGNTIYF
.	.	TRBJ1-1	TRBV7-9	15	TGTGCCAGCAGCTTAGGAGGCAGTCGGAACACTGAAGCTTTCTTT	CASSLGGSRNTEAFF
.	.	TRBJ1-5	TRBV27	14	TGTGCCAGCAGTTGGGGAACAGGGAATCAGCCCCAGCATTTT	CASSWGTGNQPQHF
TRBD2	.	TRBJ2-1	TRBV24-1	19	TGTGCCACCAGTGATTTGACTAGCGGGGGCCGAAGCTCCTACAATGAGCAGTTCTTC	CATSDLTSGGRSSYNEQFF
TRBD2	.	TRBJ2-7	TRBV6-6	15	TGTGCCAGCGGATTCTGGACTAGCGGGGCCTACGAGCAGTACTTC	CASGFWTSGAYEQYF
.	.	TRBJ1-4	TRBV5-1	15	TGCGCCAGCAGCTCCTGGGCAGGGGAAAGAGAAAAACTGTTTTTT	CASSSWAGEREKLFF
TRBD1	few	TRBJ1-5	TRBV19	13	TGTGCCAGTAAGGGACAGGGGGGTCCGCCCCAGCATTTT	CASKGQGGPPQHF
TRBD1	.	TRBJ2-2	TRBV19	14	TGTGCCAGTAGCAGGGGGACAGAGACCGGGGAGCTGTTTTTT	CASSRGTETGELFF
.	.	TRBJ1-4	TRBV3-1/TRBV3-2	16	TGTGCCAGCAGCCGCCTCGCACAGGGAGCTAATGAAAAACTGTTTTTT	CASSRLAQGANEKLFF
TRBD1	.	TRBJ2-7	TRBV5-1	13	TGCGCCAGCAGCCCCCCCGACAGGGACGAGCAGTACTTC	CASSPPDRDEQYF
.	once	TRBJ1-6	TRBV9	14	TGTGCCAGCAGCGTCGAAGGGGAGGGTTCACCCCTCCACTTT	CASSVEGEGSPLHF
.	.	TRBJ1-1	TRBV5-4	13	TGTGCCAGCAGCGCCGCAGAGAACACTGAAGCTTTCTTT	CASSAAENTEAFF
.	few	TRBJ2-7	TRBV11-2	13	TGTGCCAGCAGCACCCGACTAGTCTACGAGCAGTACTTC	CASSTRLVYEQYF
.	.	TRBJ2-3	TRBV11-3	13	TGTGCCAGCAGCGGTCGCAGGACAGATACGCAGTATTTT	CASSGRRTDTQYF
.	.	TRBJ2-7	TRBV25-1	13	TGTGCCAGCAGTGGACTCAACCTCTACGAGCAGTACTTC	CASSGLNLYEQYF
.	.	TRBJ2-7	TRBV9	14	TGTGCCAGCAGCGTAGGGTCAGGTACCTACGAGCAGTACTTC	CASSVGSGTYEQYF
.	few	TRBJ1-5	TRBV12-3/TRBV12-4	11	TGTGCCAGCAGTTTCGCGGGACCCCAGCATTTT	CASSFAGPQHF
.	.	TRBJ1-2	TRBV27	15	TGTGCCAGCAGTCTACAGGGATTGGGGTCCTATGGCTACACCTTC	CASSLQGLGSYGYTF
.	.	TRBJ1-2	TRBV5-1	15	TGCGCCAGCAGCTCAGGGGTGGTACAATACTATGGCTACACCTTC	CASSSGVVQYYGYTF
.	.	TRBJ1-1	TRBV5-4	12	TGTGCCAGCAGGACGAGGGGGACAGAAGCTTTCTTT	CASRTRGTEAFF
.	.	TRBJ2-1	TRBV27	14	TGTGCCAGCAGACCGGACTACTCCTACAATGAGCAGTTCTTC	CASRPDYSYNEQFF
.	.	TRBJ1-3	TRBV5-1	12	TGCGCCAGCAGCTTCCAAGGAAACACCATATATTTT	CASSFQGNTIYF
TRBD1	.	TRBJ1-4	TRBV7-2	14	TGTGCCAGCAGCCCGGGACAGGGGAATGAAAAACTGTTTTTT	CASSPGQGNEKLFF
.	.	TRBJ1-2	TRBV7-8	12	TGTGCCAGCAGCCCCCGGCTGGAGGGCTACACCTTC	CASSPRLEGYTF
.	.	TRBJ2-7	TRBV6-5	13	TGTGCCAGCAGCTCCCGGACTACCTACGAGCAGTACTTC	CASSSRTTYEQYF
TRBD2	.	TRBJ2-3	TRBV5-1	17	TGCGCCAGCAGCTTGTTACTAGCGGGGGGGCGCACAGATACGCAGTATTTT	CASSLLLAGGRTDTQYF
TRBD2	once	TRBJ2-5	TRBV9	16	TGTGCCAGCAGCGTAGATCCTAGCGGGGACCAAGAGACCCAGTACTTC	CASSVDPSGDQETQYF
.	.	TRBJ1-1	TRBV30	11	TGTGCCTGGAACAAAAACCCTGAAGCTTTCTTT	CAWNKNPEAFF
.	.	TRBJ1-2	TRBV15	15	TGTGCCACCAGCAGAGATGGCGGACAGTATTATGGCTACACCTTC	CATSRDGGQYYGYTF
.	.	TRBJ2-2	TRBV12-3/TRBV12-4	13	TGTGCCAGCAGGCAGGGTTCGACCGGGGAGCTGTTTTTT	CASRQGSTGELFF
TRBD1	.	TRBJ1-1	TRBV15	14	TGTGCCACCAGCAGCGACAGGGGGGACACTGAAGCTTTCTTT	CATSSDRGDTEAFF
TRBD1	.	TRBJ1-2	TRBV6-5	14	TGTGCCAGCAGCCCGGGACAGGGGAGTCGTGGCTACACCTTC	CASSPGQGSRGYTF
.	once	TRBJ2-5	TRBV9	13	TGTGCCAGCAGCCAGACAGACCAAGAGACCCAGTACTTC	CASSQTDQETQYF
.	.	TRBJ2-7	TRBV18	14	TGTGCCAGCTCACGGGACACAATCTCCTACGAGCAGTACTTC	CASSRDTISYEQYF
TRBD1	.	TRBJ2-7	TRBV7-9	16	TGTGCCAGCAGCATCCCTCGGGACAGGCTGTCCTACGAGCAGTACTTC	CASSIPRDRLSYEQYF
.	.	TRBJ1-2	TRBV6-5	13	TGTGCCAGCAGTTATCGGCGGCTGAATGGCTACACCTTC	CASSYRRLNGYTF
TRBD1	.	TRBJ1-4	TRBV5-5	16	TGTGCCAGCAGCGGGACAGGGGGGAATCAGGGTGAAAAACTGTTTTTT	CASSGTGGNQGEKLFF
TRBD1	few	TRBJ2-7	TRBV5-1	14	TGCGCCAGCAGCCACCAGGGGGCCACCTACGAGCAGTACTTC	CASSHQGATYEQYF
TRBD2	.	TRBJ2-3	TRBV15	17	TGTGCCACCAGCAGAGAAGTCGGGCGGGGGGGCGCAGATACGCAGTATTTT	CATSREVGRGGADTQYF
.	once	TRBJ1-1	TRBV5-1	13	TGCGCCAGCAGCTTGGACAGTCCCACTGAAGCTTTCTTT	CASSLDSPTEAFF
.	.	TRBJ1-2	TRBV6-5	11	TGTGCCGGCCGGACAGCGGATGGCTACACCTTC	CAGRTADGYTF
.	.	TRBJ1-2	TRBV4-2	14	TGTGCCAGCAGCCAAGTAGACAGGCGATATGGCTACACCTTC	CASSQVDRRYGYTF
TRBD1	.	TRBJ2-3	TRBV6-4	14	TGTGCCAGCAGTGGACAGGGGGCCACAGATACGCAGTATTTT	CASSGQGATDTQYF
TRBD1	.	TRBJ1-2	TRBV6-4	13	TGTGCCACCCGGGACAGGGGAAATTATGGCTACACCTTC	CATRDRGNYGYTF
.	few	TRBJ1-6	TRBV6-5	15	TGTGCCAGCAGTCCAGGGCTCTCCTATAATTCACCCCTCCACTTT	CASSPGLSYNSPLHF
.	few	TRBJ2-7	TRBV10-1	13	TGCGCCAGCAGTGAAGTTGGGGGGTCCGAGCAGTACTTC	CASSEVGGSEQYF
.	.	TRBJ1-3	TRBV14	16	TGTGCCAGCAGCCTGGGAGTCTGGGGGCTATCGGACACCATATATTTT	CASSLGVWGLSDTIYF
.	.	TRBJ1-1	TRBV10-3	14	TGTGCCATCAAAAGGGGAGGGGGAGGCACTGAAGCTTTCTTT	CAIKRGGGGTEAFF